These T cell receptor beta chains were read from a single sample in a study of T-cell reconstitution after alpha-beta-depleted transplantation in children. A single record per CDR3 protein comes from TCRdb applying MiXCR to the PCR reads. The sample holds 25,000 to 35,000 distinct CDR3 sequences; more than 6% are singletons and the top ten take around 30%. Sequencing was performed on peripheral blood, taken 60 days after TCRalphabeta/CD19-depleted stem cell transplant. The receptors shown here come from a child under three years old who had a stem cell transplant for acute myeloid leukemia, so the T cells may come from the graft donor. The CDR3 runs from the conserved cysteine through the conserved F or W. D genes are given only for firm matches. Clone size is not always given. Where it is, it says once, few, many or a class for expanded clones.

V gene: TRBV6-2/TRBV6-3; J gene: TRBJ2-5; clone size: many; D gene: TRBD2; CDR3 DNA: TGTGCCAGCAGCCGAGGGCGGGGGGCCCAAGAGACCCAGTACTTC; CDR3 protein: CASSRGRGAQETQYF
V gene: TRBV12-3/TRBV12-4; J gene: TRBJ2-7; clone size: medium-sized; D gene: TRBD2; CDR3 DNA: TGTGCCAGCAGTTTAATGGTTGGACTAGCGAACGAGCAGTACTTC; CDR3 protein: CASSLMVGLANEQYF
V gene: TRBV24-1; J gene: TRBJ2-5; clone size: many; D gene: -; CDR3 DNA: TGTGCCACCAGTAAAGGACGAATACCCCAAGAGACCCAGTACTTC; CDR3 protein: CATSKGRIPQETQYF
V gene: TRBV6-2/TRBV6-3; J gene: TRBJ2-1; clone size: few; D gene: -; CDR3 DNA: TGTGCCAGCAGTTCGTCAGTATACAATGAGCAGTTCTTC; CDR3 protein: CASSSSVYNEQFF
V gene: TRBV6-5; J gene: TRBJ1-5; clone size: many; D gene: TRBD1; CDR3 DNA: TGTGCCAGCAGTTATGCGGCAGGGGGTGGTCAGCCCCAGCATTTT; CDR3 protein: CASSYAAGGGQPQHF
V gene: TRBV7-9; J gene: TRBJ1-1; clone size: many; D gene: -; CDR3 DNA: TGTGCCAGCAGCTTGGTTGTAGGGTGGAGGTCTGAAGCTTTCTTT; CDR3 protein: CASSLVVGWRSEAFF
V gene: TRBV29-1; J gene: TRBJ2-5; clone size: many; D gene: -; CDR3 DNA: TGCAGCGTTGTGGAGGGAGGCGGATGGAACCAAGAGACCCAGTACTTC; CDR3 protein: CSVVEGGGWNQETQYF
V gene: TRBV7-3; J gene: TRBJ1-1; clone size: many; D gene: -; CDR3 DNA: TGTGCCAGCAGCACAACCCCTCCCGGGACTGAAGCTTTCTTT; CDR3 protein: CASSTTPPGTEAFF
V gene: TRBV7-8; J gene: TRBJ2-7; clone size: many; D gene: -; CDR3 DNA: TGTGCCAGCAGCGTAGCGTTCTCCTACGAGCAGTACTTC; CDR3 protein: CASSVAFSYEQYF
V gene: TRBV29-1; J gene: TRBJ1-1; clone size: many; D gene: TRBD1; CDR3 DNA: TGCAGCGTATTCCGGGACAGGGGGCGAGGAGCTTTCTTT; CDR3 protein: CSVFRDRGRGAFF
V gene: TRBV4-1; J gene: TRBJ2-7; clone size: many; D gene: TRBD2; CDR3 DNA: TGCGCCAGCAGCCTCGGGACTAGCGGGGTCTACGAGCAGTACTTC; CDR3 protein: CASSLGTSGVYEQYF
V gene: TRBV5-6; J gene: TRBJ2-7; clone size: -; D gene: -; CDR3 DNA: TGTGCCAGCAGCCCCGGGCTGGGTTGCTACGAGCAGTACTTC; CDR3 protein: CASSPGLGCYEQYF
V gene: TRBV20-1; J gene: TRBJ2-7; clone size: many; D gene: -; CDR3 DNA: TGCAGTGCTTCCGACAGGAGCTCCTACGAGCAGTACTTC; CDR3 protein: CSASDRSSYEQYF
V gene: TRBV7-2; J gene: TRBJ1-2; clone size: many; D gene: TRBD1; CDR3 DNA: TGTGCCAGCAGCCTCGACAGGGGTTTAGGCTACACCTTC; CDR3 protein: CASSLDRGLGYTF
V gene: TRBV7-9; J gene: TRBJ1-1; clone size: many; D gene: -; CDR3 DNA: TGTGCCAGCAGCTTACCCTCAAGGATTCGGGCTTTCTTT; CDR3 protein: CASSLPSRIRAFF
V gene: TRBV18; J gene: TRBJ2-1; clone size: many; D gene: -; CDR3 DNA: TGTGCCAGCTCTCCACAAAGACCGAATGAGCAGTTCTTC; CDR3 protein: CASSPQRPNEQFF